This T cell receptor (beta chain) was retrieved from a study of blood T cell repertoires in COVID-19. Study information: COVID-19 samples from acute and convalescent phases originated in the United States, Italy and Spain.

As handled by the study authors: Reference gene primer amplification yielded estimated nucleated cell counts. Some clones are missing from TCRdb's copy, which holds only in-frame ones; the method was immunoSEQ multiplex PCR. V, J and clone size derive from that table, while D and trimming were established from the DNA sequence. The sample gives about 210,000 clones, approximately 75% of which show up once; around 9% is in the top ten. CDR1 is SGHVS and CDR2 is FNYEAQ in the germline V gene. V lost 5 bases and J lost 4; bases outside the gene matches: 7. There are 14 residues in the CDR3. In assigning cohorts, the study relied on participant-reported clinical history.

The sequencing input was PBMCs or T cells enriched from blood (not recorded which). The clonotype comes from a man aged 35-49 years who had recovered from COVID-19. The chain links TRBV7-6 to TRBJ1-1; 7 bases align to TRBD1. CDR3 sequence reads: CASSPQGKGTEAFF. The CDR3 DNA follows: TGTGCCAGCAGCCCACAGGGGAAGGGCACTGAAGCTTTCTTT. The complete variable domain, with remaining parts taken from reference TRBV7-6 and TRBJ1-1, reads GAGVSQSPRYKVTKRGQDVALRCDPISGHVSLYWYRQALGQGPEFLTYFNYEAQQDKSGLPNDRFSAERPEGSISTLTIQRTEQRDSAMYRCASSPQGKGTEAFFGQGTRLTVV.